A single sample is the source of the 14 T cell receptor beta chains below, sequenced in a study of response to subunit inactivated influenza vaccine (dated by TCRdb to the late 2010s). Receptor libraries were prepared by RT-PCR. Sequenced on an Illumina HiSeq 2500. TCRdb reworked the public reads: Q25 trimming with fastp, MiXCR clone assembly, productive beta chains retained. Rows with a matching CDR3 protein are joined into one entry that keeps the most common DNA and genes. The sample includes about 240,000 distinct CDR3 sequences, with 10% to 15% observed a single time. The ten largest make up approximately 7.8% of the sample. The source material was non-naive T cells sorted from PBMCs, sampled about 14 days before vaccination. Interpreted using the paper, the cell subset or site label stands for: memory T cell fraction. The receptors were sampled from a man in his forties or fifties who received an inactivated influenza vaccine. Donor details come from another sample of the same person, matched by shared clones.

This clonotype was seen only a few times. The chain has TRBV28 and TRBJ1-1; TRBD1 matches 8 bases. Unmatched junction bases numbered 4, after V lost 7 bases and J lost 0 bases. The CDR3 totals 14 residues. The germline gives CDR1 MDHEN, CDR2 SYDVKM. CDR3 residues: CASTGGTLNTEAFF. In DNA form, the CDR3 reads TGTGCCAGCACAGGGGGCACCTTGAACACTGAAGCTTTCTTT.

This clonotype has only a few counts. This rearrangement joins TRBV7-3 to TRBJ2-3; tentative D call: TRBD2 (5 bases). In germline, CDR1 is SGHTA, CDR2 FQGTGA. The CDR3 sequence is 14 residues long. The ends were cut back, 1 base at V and 4 bases at J, with 9 bases in the middle. The chain's CDR3 is CASSLNGKSDTQYF. The CDR3 nucleotides read TGTGCCAGCAGCTTAAACGGGAAATCAGATACGCAGTATTTT. Looking up the rest from reference TRBV7-3 and TRBJ2-3 gives the full variable domain: GAGVSQTPSNKVTEKGKYVELRCDPISGHTALYWYRQSLGQGPEFLIYFQGTGAADDSGLPNDRFFAVRPEGSVSTLKIQRTERGDSAVYLCASSLNGKSDTQYFGPGTRLTVL.

The CDR3 protein is CASSLGGAGDEQFF. In DNA form, the CDR3 reads TGCGCCAGCAGCTTGGGAGGGGCCGGAGATGAGCAGTTCTTC. V gene TRBV5-1 combines with J gene TRBJ2-1; D tentatively reads TRBD1 or TRBD2 (5 bases each). V lost 0 bases to trimming and J lost 8 bases, with 12 bases between them. The CDR3 totals 14 residues. CDR1 is SGHRS and CDR2 is YFSETQ in the germline V gene.

This clonotype was seen repeatedly, ten times or more. The gene calls are TRBV7-2 and TRBJ2-3, with 8 bases aligning to TRBD2. Trimming at V came to 1 base and at J to 3 bases, leaving 6 bases not matched to a gene. Germline loops: CDR1 SGHTA, CDR2 FQGNSA. This CDR3 has 16 residues. Here the CDR3 DNA reads TGTGCCAGCAGCTTAGAACGGGGGGGGAGGACAGATACGCAGTATTTT. Protein product: CASSLERGGRTDTQYF.

The V and J genes are TRBV6-2 or TRBV6-3 and TRBJ2-6; possible D gene TRBD1, 6 bases. Germline CDR1 reads MNHEY; CDR2 reads SVGEGT. Trimming removed 9 bases from V and 0 bases from J, with 15 bases in between. The CDR3 sequence is 16 residues long. The CDR3 sequence is CASLRGISSGANVLTF. For the CDR3, the DNA is TGTGCCAGTCTGAGGGGGATAAGCTCTGGGGCCAACGTCCTGACTTTC.

There are many counts of this clonotype. The chain recombines TRBV7-2 with TRBJ2-7, with 13 bases lining up with TRBD2. Trimming cost V 3 bases and J 11 bases; bases outside gene matches: 10. CDR3 size: 15 residues. Germline V gives CDR1 SGHTA, CDR2 FQGNSA. The DNA of the CDR3 is TGTGCCAGCAGCTTTGGCGGACTAGCGGGAGAGTTTGAGTACTTC. It is translated as CASSFGGLAGEFEYF.

Points on this clonotype: A much larger clone lies a single base off, so this may be a read error. The rearrangement uses TRBV12-3 or TRBV12-4 and TRBJ2-1; TRBD2 matches 8 bases. V was pared by 5 bases and J by 6 bases, with 15 bases of the junction left unmatched. The CDR3 has 17 residues. CDR3 DNA sequence: TGTGCCAGCAGTCTTGTACTACTAGCGGTGGGTAGCAATGAGCAGTTCTTC. Residues: CASSLVLLAVGSNEQFF.

This clonotype was picked up a small number of times. This chain links TRBV3-1 with TRBJ2-1; tentative D call: TRBD1 (7 bases). CDR3 size: 16 residues. The V gene lost 3 bases and the J gene lost 6 bases, with 18 bases spanning the gap. Germline V CDR1 and CDR2: LGHDT, YNNKEL (reference sequence). CDR3 in amino acids: CASSHVMRRGLNEQFF. DNA of the CDR3: TGTGCCAGCAGCCACGTAATGAGGAGGGGGCTCAATGAGCAGTTCTTC.

This clonotype was found many times. The chain combines TRBV12-3 or TRBV12-4 with TRBJ2-3, with unresolved D. V was cut by 6 bases and J by 1 base, with 11 bases left in between. The CDR3 is made up of 14 amino acids. The CDR3 nucleotides read TGTGCCAGCAGCACAGACATACGCACAGATACGCAGTATTTT. This codes for CASSTDIRTDTQYF.

This chain links TRBV28 with TRBJ2-1; TRBD2 matches 10 bases. Germline V gene data show CDR1 as MDHEN and CDR2 as SYDVKM. This CDR3 is built from 15 residues. With 6 bases clipped from V and 5 bases from J, the junction kept 7 bases outside the gene matches. The CDR3 coding sequence is TGTGCCAGCAGGACCCCAGCGGGAGGGAACAATGAGCAGTTCTTC. This translates into CASRTPAGGNNEQFF.

This clonotype turned up a few times. The chain has TRBV9 and TRBJ1-1; D call uncertain. Per germline, CDR1 SGDLS and CDR2 YYNGEE. This CDR3 comprises 15 residues. Trimming removed 0 bases at V and 3 bases at J, with 12 bases between. For the CDR3, the DNA is TGTGCCAGCAGCGTAGTCGTGGCTCTGGACACTGAAGCTTTCTTT. This codes for CASSVVVALDTEAFF.

The chain recombines TRBV13 with TRBJ2-7; 8 bases agree with TRBD2. V lost 0 bases to trimming and J lost 2 bases; unmatched junction nucleotides: 6. The CDR3 is made up of 16 amino acids. CDR1 and CDR2 from the germline V gene are PRHDT and FYEKMQ (reference sequence). The CDR3 DNA reads as TGTGCCAGCAGCTTAGGCGTTGGACTAGCCACCTACGAGCAGTACTTC. Protein sequence: CASSLGVGLATYEQYF.

In its sample, this clonotype was seen many times. The chain recombines TRBV16 with TRBJ1-6; a weak D match, TRBD1 (5 bases). This CDR3 comprises 11 residues. With 4 bases removed from V and 14 bases from J, the gap between germline ends came to 9 bases. Germline V gene lookup returns CDR1 KGHSY and CDR2 FQNENV. The CDR3 is CASSPDTALHF. The CDR3 coding sequence is TGTGCCAGCAGCCCGGACACGGCCCTCCACTTT.

This clonotype came up a few times. The chain links TRBV11-2 to TRBJ2-1; TRBD1 is a possible D gene (7 bases). V lost 0 bases, J lost 5 bases, and 14 bases lay in between. Per the germline V gene, CDR1 is SGHAT and CDR2 is FQNNGV. This CDR3 is 16 amino acids long. In DNA, the CDR3 is TGTGCCAGCAGCTTAGATGTGTTCAGGGGGGACAATGAGCAGTTCTTC. As protein: CASSLDVFRGDNEQFF.